This T cell receptor (beta chain) was profiled in a study of blood T cell repertoires in COVID-19. Germline CDR1 reads ENHRY; CDR2 reads SYGVKD. The CDR3 covers 14 residues. The V segment lost 6 bases and the J segment 4 bases; nucleotides outside the gene matches: 4. Per the original data handling: It was from reference gene primer amplification that nucleated cell counts were estimated. The protocol was immunoSEQ multiplex PCR, while the TCRdb copy is restricted to in-frame clones and leaves out a portion. V and J calls and clone size are copied from that table; D and trimming were computed from the DNA. The sample records 170,000 or so clones, 86% being singletons. This clone was seen ten or more times.

The source is a man aged 50-60 years with active or convalescent COVID-19. The gene calls are TRBV10-3 and TRBJ1-5, with 9 bases matching TRBD1. Sequenced input: peripheral blood. CDR3 DNA sequence: TGTGCCATCAGGGGACAGGGACGGAATCAGCCCCAGCATTTT. Its translation is CAIRGQGRNQPQHF.